The 21 T cell receptor beta chains in this list originate from one sample, sequenced in a study of CD8 T cells in ankylosing spondylitis. MiXCR was run by TCRdb on the 5' RACE reads, yielding one entry per CDR3 protein. The sample has more than 60,000 distinct CDR3 sequences, less than 6% seen once. The specimen was blood, either unsorted or a sorted T cell fraction (not recorded which). The receptors shown here come from a male donor with ankylosing spondylitis or in good health (not recorded which).

This clonotype was counted at least ten times. V is TRBV20-1 and J is TRBJ2-5; TRBD2 matches at 9 bases. Trimming at V came to 0 bases and at J to 2 bases, leaving 4 bases not matched to a gene. Germline V gene sequence: CDR1 DFQATT, CDR2 SNEGSKA (reference sequence). This CDR3 has 15 amino acids. CDR3 nucleotides: TGCAGTGCTAGAGAGTTAGCGGGGGCTCAAGAGACCCAGTACTTC. It specifies CSARELAGAQETQYF.

About this clonotype: A much more abundant neighbour one base away suggests this may be a read error. The chain is built from TRBV2 and TRBJ2-1; D gene unclear. The CDR3 consists of 19 residues. CDR1 SNHLY and CDR2 FYNNEI come from the germline V gene. CDR3: CTSCFFVNSESFRPNEQFF. The CDR3 coding sequence is TGTACCAGCTGTTTTTTTGTCAACAGCGAGAGTTTTCGTCCCAATGAGCAGTTCTTC.

This clonotype occurred many times. The chain combines TRBV4-2 with TRBJ1-2; 9 bases map to TRBD1. This CDR3 contains 15 residues. In germline, CDR1 is LGHNA, CDR2 YNFKEQ. V lost 0 bases and J lost 6; bases outside the gene matches: 5. The CDR3 loop reads CASSQEAQGADGYTF. The CDR3 bases are TGTGCCAGCAGCCAAGAAGCACAGGGGGCCGATGGCTACACCTTC.

This clonotype was counted ten times or more. This chain joins TRBV20-1 and TRBJ1-5; maybe TRBD1 (6 bases). This CDR3 comprises 13 residues. The germline gives CDR1 DFQATT, CDR2 SNEGSKA (reference sequence). Trimming stripped 5 bases from V and 4 bases from J, with 12 bases between. For the CDR3, the DNA is TGCAGTGCTTCCTGGGACACAAATCAGCCCCAGCATTTT. Protein product: CSASWDTNQPQHF.

This clonotype was seen many times. This sequence joins TRBV7-2 and TRBJ1-5; D ambiguous. The CDR3 totals 13 residues. The V end lost 2 bases, the J end lost 1 base, and 3 bases lay between the germline ends. Looked up from germline, CDR1 is SGHTA and CDR2 is FQGNSA. CDR3 nucleotides: TGTGCCAGCAGCTTACACAGCAATCAGCCCCAGCATTTT. Translating it yields CASSLHSNQPQHF.

This clonotype was found many times. V is TRBV24-1 and J is TRBJ2-5; no clear D. Trimming took 0 bases from V and 4 from J, leaving 5 bases between them. Germline CDR1 reads KGHDR; CDR2 reads SFDVKD. The CDR3 length is 13 residues. CDR3 sequence: CATSDLRGETQYF. CDR3 sequence (DNA): TGTGCCACCAGTGATTTGCGAGGAGAGACCCAGTACTTC.

This clonotype was recorded a few times. A much larger clone is a single base away; this may be a read error. This chain links TRBV5-1 with TRBJ2-1; the D gene is possibly TRBD2 (7 bases). CDR1 is SGHRS and CDR2 is YFSETQ in the germline V gene. The CDR3 contains 15 residues. Trimming took 4 bases from V and 4 from J, leaving 15 bases between them. The CDR3 spells CASSPTRGGYNEQFF. In nucleotides, the CDR3 is TGCGCCAGCAGCCCGACTAGGGGGGGATACAATGAGCAGTTCTTC. The full variable domain, rest sourced from reference TRBV5-1 and TRBJ2-1, is KAGVTQTPRYLIKTRGQQVTLSCSPISGHRSVSWYQQTPGQGLQFLFEYFSETQRNKGNFPGRFSGRQFSNSRSEMNVSTLELGDSALYLCASSPTRGGYNEQFFGPGTRLTVL.

This clonotype was counted many times. The chain is built from TRBV5-6 and TRBJ2-4; the D gene is possibly TRBD2 (5 bases). Germline CDR1 SGHDT, CDR2 YYEEEE. Trimming took 3 bases from V and 8 from J, leaving 12 bases between them. The CDR3 totals 13 residues. As DNA, the CDR3 is TGTGCCAGCAGCTCCGCCGCCGGGGACATTCAGTACTTC. This encodes CASSSAAGDIQYF.

The genes are TRBV7-9 and TRBJ2-3; 7 bases agree with TRBD2. Per germline, CDR1 SEHNR and CDR2 FQNEAQ (reference sequence). This CDR3 region has 15 residues. The V gene end was trimmed by 2 bases and the J gene end by 3 bases; junction bases not matched to a gene: 5. The CDR3 DNA sequence: TGTGCCAGCAGCTTAAGGAGACTAGCAACAGATACGCAGTATTTT. Its translation: CASSLRRLATDTQYF.

This clonotype was counted only a few times. The J gene is TRBJ2-7, the V gene TRBV5-6; D unresolved. The CDR3 contains 13 residues. Germline CDR1 reads SGHDT; CDR2 reads YYEEEE. The V end was cut by 4 bases, the J end by 4 bases, with 12 bases between. CDR3 protein: CASSLLRVYEQYF. For the CDR3, the DNA is TGTGCCAGCAGCCTACTACGGGTGTACGAGCAGTACTTC.

This clonotype occurred many times. The rearrangement joins TRBV15 to TRBJ2-3, with 7 bases fitting TRBD1. Looked up from germline, CDR1 is LNHNV and CDR2 is YYDKDF (reference sequence). Trimming took 5 bases from V and 0 from J; bases not matched to a gene: 8. CDR3 size: 16 residues. DNA of the CDR3: TGTGCCACCAGCTCGAGACAGGGCGCTAGCACAGATACGCAGTATTTT. Translation gives CATSSRQGASTDTQYF.

Turning to this clonotype: A much bigger clone sits one base away, suggesting this may be a read error. The chain uses TRBV7-2 and TRBJ2-7, with D possibly TRBD1 on 5 matching bases. The CDR3 totals 13 residues. Trimming took 8 bases from V and 6 from J, leaving 17 bases between them. CDR1 is SGHTA, CDR2 FQGNSA, per germline. Written as DNA, the CDR3 is TGTGCCAGCGGCTCAACAGGTTGGGGCGAGCAGTACTTC. It specifies CASGSTGWGEQYF.

At least ten counts were recorded for this clonotype. V usage is TRBV4-2 and J usage is TRBJ2-5; the match to TRBD1 covers 8 bases. This CDR3 contains 16 residues. CDR1 LGHNA and CDR2 YNFKEQ come from the germline V gene. V lost 3 bases to trimming and J lost 2 bases; unmatched junction nucleotides: 8. In nucleotides, the CDR3 is TGTGCCAGCAGCCAGAACTCCGGACAGGGTCAAGAGACCCAGTACTTC. It codes for CASSQNSGQGQETQYF.

This clonotype was counted at least ten times. The CDR3 DNA sequence: TGCGCCAGCAGCTTGGGGGGCCCTTCCTACAATGAGCAGTTCTTC. Translated, it gives CASSLGGPSYNEQFF. The V gene is TRBV5-1, the J gene TRBJ2-1; tentatively, D is TRBD1 (5 bases). The V end was cut by 0 bases, the J end by 1 base, with 8 bases between. Germline-derived CDR1 and CDR2 are SGHRS and YFSETQ. The CDR3 has 15 amino acids.

The genes are TRBV7-2 and TRBJ1-1; no reliable D call. CDR1 and CDR2 from the germline V gene are SGHTA and FQGNSA. Trimming pared 2 bases from V and 2 bases from J, leaving 3 bases between. The CDR3 totals 12 residues. The CDR3 reads CASSLYNTEAFF. As DNA, the CDR3 is TGTGCCAGCAGCTTATATAACACTGAAGCTTTCTTT.

Ten or more counts support this clonotype. J is TRBJ2-7 and V is TRBV12-3 or TRBV12-4; the D gene is possibly TRBD1 (5 bases). V dropped 2 bases and J dropped 2 bases, with 7 bases sitting between them. The CDR3 consists of 13 residues. The chain's CDR3 is CASSLRGPYEQYF. The CDR3 DNA reads as TGTGCCAGCAGTTTAAGGGGCCCCTACGAGCAGTACTTC.

This clonotype was counted ten times or more. This chain links TRBV20-1 with TRBJ1-2; D is possibly TRBD1 (6 bases). This CDR3 has 14 residues. Trimming pared 6 bases from V and 5 bases from J, leaving 19 bases between. CDR1 and CDR2 (germline): DFQATT, SNEGSKA (reference sequence). CDR3 sequence reads: CSAGQQGLSYGYTF. In DNA, the CDR3 is TGCAGTGCGGGACAACAGGGATTGTCGTATGGCTACACCTTC.

This clonotype showed up many times. J is TRBJ1-6 and V is TRBV5-1; a possible D gene is TRBD1 (6 bases). Per the germline V gene, CDR1 is SGHRS and CDR2 is YFSETQ. The CDR3 loop spans 20 amino acids. V was clipped by 3 bases and J by 3 bases, with 25 bases between them. Written as DNA, the CDR3 is TGCGCCAGCAGCTCCGTCTCCCGGGACACGCTCCTAGGCTATAATTCACCCCTCCACTTT. Translated: CASSSVSRDTLLGYNSPLHF.

This clonotype has at least ten counts. This chain uses TRBV20-1 with TRBJ2-5; D gene ambiguous. Trimming stripped 5 bases from V and 5 bases from J, with 9 bases between. Looked up from germline, CDR1 is DFQATT and CDR2 is SNEGSKA (reference sequence). The CDR3 is 11 amino acids. Here the CDR3 DNA reads TGCAGTGCTCTCCTGGGGGAGACCCAGTACTTC. This sequence encodes CSALLGETQYF.

The table lists this clonotype with many counts. The V and J genes are TRBV11-2 and TRBJ1-2; 8 bases map to TRBD1. Germline V gene lookup returns CDR1 SGHAT and CDR2 FQNNGV. The V gene end was trimmed by 6 bases and the J gene end by 5 bases; junction bases not matched to a gene: 8. CDR3 length: 14 residues. CDR3 loop: CASSPGTGHYGYTF. The CDR3 bases are TGTGCCAGCAGTCCCGGGACAGGTCATTATGGCTACACCTTC.

The chain links TRBV7-2 to TRBJ2-4; 10 positions match TRBD1. This CDR3 spans 17 amino acids. Trimming at V came to 5 bases and at J to 0 bases, leaving 7 bases not matched to a gene. Germline assignment: CDR1 SGHTA and CDR2 FQGNSA. Written as DNA, the CDR3 is TGTGCCAGCAGCCCGATTCGGGACAGGGGAGCCAAAAACATTCAGTACTTC. Translated, it gives CASSPIRDRGAKNIQYF.